This T cell receptor (beta chain) was captured by sequencing in a study of shared clonotypes between healthy human individuals. Germline V gene sequence: CDR1 SGHRS, CDR2 YFSETQ. The CDR3 has 14 residues. Trimming removed 3 bases from V and 3 bases from J, with 12 bases in between. Clones were read by immunoSEQ multiplex PCR, and TCRdb kept only the in-frame ones, dropping some. This table holds 550,000 to 850,000 clones, approximately 72% found once. This chain uses TRBV5-1 with TRBJ2-5; possible D gene TRBD1, 6 bases. The clonotype comes from a woman between 25 and 40 years old in good health. The sequenced material came from memory CD4+ T cells sorted from blood. Stated subset: CD45RA-negative fraction. CDR3 bases: TGCGCCAGCAGCTCCGCGGACAGAAAAGAGACCCAGTACTTC. It specifies CASSSADRKETQYF.